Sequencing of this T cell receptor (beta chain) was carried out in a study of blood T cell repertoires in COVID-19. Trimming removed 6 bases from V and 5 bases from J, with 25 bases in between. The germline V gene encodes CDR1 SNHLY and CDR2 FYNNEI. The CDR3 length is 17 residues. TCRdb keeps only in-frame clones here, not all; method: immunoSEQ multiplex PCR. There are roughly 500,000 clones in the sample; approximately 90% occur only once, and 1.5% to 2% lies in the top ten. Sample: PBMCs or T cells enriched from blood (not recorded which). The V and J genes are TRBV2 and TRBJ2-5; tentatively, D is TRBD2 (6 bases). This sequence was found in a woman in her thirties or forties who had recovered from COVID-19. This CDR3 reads CASRVFQRSGGFETQYF. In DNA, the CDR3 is TGTGCCAGCAGGGTGTTTCAGCGGTCCGGGGGATTTGAGACCCAGTACTTC.